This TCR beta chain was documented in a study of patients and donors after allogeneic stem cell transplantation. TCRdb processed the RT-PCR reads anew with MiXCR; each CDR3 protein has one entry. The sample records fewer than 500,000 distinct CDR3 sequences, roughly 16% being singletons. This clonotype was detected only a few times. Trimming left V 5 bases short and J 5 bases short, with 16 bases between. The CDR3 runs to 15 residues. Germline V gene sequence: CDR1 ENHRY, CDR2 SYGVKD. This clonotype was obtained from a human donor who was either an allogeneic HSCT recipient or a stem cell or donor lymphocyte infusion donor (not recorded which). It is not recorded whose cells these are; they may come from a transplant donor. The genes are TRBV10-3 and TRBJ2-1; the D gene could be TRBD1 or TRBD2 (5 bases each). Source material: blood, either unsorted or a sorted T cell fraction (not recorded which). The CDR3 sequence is CAISLRQRGDNEQFF. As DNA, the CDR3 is TGTGCCATCAGTCTGCGTCAAAGGGGAGACAATGAGCAGTTCTTC.